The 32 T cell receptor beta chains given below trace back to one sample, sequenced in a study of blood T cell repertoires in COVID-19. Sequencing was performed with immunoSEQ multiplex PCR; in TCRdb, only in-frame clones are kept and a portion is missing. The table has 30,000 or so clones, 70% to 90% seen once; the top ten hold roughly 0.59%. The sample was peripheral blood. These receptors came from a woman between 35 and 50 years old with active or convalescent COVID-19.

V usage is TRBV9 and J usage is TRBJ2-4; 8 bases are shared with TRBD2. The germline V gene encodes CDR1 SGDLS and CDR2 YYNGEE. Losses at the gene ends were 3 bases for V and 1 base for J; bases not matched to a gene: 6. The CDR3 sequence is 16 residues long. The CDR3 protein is CASSALGGRAKNIQYF. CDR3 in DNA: TGTGCCAGCAGCGCCCTTGGCGGGAGGGCCAAAAACATTCAGTACTTC. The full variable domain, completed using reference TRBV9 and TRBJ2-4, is DSGVTQTPKHLITATGQRVTLRCSPRSGDLSVYWYQQSLDQGLQFLIQYYNGEERAKGNILERFSAQQFPDLHSELNLSSLELGDSALYFCASSALGGRAKNIQYFGAGTRLSVL.

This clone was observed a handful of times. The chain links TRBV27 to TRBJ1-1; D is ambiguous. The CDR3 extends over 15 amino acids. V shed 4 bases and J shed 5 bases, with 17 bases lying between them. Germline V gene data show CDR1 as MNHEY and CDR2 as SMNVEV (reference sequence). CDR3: CASSSYAGGGTEAFF. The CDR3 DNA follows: TGTGCCAGCAGTTCCTACGCGGGAGGAGGGACTGAAGCTTTCTTT.

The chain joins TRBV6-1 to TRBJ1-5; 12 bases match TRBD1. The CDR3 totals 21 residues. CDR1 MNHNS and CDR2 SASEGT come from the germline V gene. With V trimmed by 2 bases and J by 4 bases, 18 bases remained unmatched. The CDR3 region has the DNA TGTGCCAGCAGTGAATGGTTTGGGGGACAGGGGGCTGGGGGGCTTAATCAGCCCCAGCATTTT. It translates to CASSEWFGGQGAGGLNQPQHF.

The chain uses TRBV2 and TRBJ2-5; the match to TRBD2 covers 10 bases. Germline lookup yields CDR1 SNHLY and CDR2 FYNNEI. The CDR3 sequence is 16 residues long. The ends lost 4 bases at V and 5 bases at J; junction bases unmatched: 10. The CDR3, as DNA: TGTGCCAGCAGTGGAGGAAGCGGGGGGGCTTCGGAGACCCAGTACTTC. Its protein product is CASSGGSGGASETQYF.

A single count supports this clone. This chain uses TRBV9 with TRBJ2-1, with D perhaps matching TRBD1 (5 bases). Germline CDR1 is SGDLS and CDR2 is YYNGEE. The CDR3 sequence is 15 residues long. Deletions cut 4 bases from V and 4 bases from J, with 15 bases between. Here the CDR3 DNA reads TGTGCCAGCAGCTTCACAGGCGATCCATACAATGAGCAGTTCTTC. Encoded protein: CASSFTGDPYNEQFF. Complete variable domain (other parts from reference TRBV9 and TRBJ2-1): DSGVTQTPKHLITATGQRVTLRCSPRSGDLSVYWYQQSLDQGLQFLIQYYNGEERAKGNILERFSAQQFPDLHSELNLSSLELGDSALYFCASSFTGDPYNEQFFGPGTRLTVL.

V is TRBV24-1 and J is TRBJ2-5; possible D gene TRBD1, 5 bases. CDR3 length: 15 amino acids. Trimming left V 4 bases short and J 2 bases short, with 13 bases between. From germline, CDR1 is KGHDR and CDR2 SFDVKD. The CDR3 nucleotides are TGTGCCACCAGTGACCCGACAGTGGCACAAGAGACCCAGTACTTC. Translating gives CATSDPTVAQETQYF.

For the CDR3, the DNA is TGTGCCAGCAACAGGGGTTCGGGAGGCTACACCTTC. Its protein is CASNRGSGGYTF. J is TRBJ1-2 and V is TRBV6-5; TRBD1 agrees at 7 bases. Germline V CDR1 and CDR2: MNHEY, SVGAGI. CDR3 length equals 12 residues. V lost 7 bases, J lost 8 bases, and 7 bases stayed unmatched.

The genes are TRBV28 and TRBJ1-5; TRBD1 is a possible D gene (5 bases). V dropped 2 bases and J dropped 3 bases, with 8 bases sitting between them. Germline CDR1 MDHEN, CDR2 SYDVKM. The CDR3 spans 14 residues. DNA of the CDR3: TGTGCCAGCAGTTTAAGCAGGGTCAATCAGCCCCAGCATTTT. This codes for CASSLSRVNQPQHF.

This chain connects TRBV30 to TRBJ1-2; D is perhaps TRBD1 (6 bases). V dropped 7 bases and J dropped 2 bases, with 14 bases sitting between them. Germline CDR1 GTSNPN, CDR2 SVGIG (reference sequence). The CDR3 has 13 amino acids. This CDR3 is CASSTGGNYGYTF. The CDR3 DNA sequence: TGTGCCTCGTCGACAGGTGGAAACTATGGCTACACCTTC.

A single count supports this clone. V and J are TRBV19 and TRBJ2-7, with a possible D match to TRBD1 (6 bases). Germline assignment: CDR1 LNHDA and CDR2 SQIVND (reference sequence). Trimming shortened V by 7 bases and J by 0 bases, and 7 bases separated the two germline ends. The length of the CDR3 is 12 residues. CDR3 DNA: TGTGCCAGTAAAGGGGGCTCCTACGAGCAGTACTTC. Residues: CASKGGSYEQYF. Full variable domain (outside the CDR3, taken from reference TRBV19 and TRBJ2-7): DGGITQSPKYLFRKEGQNVTLSCEQNLNHDAMYWYRQDPGQGLRLIYYSQIVNDFQKGDIAEGYSVSREKKESFPLTVTSAQKNPTAFYLCASKGGSYEQYFGPGTRLTVT.

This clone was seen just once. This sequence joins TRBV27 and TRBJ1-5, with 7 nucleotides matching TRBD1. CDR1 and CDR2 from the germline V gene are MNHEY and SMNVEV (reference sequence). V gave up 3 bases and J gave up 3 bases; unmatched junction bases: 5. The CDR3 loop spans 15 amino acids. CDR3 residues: CASSFLGQVNQPQHF. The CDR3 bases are TGTGCCAGCAGTTTCCTTGGACAGGTCAATCAGCCCCAGCATTTT.

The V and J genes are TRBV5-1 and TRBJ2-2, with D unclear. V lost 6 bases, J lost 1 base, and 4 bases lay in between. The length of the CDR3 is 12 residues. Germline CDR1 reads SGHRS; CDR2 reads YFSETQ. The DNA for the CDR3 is TGCGCCAGCACCATGAACACCGGGGAGCTGTTTTTT. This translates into CASTMNTGELFF.

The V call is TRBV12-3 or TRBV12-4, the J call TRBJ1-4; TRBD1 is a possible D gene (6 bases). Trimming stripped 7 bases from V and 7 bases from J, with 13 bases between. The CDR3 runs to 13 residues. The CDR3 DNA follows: TGTGCCAGCACTGACAGGTCGAGTGAAAAACTGTTTTTT. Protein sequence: CASTDRSSEKLFF.

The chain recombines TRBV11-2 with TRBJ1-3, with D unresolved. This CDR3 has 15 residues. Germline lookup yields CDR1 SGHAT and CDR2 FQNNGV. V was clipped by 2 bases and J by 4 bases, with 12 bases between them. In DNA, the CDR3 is TGTGCCAGCAGCTTAACGCTACGGAGCGGAAACACCATATATTTT. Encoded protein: CASSLTLRSGNTIYF. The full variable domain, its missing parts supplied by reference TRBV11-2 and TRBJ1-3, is EAGVAQSPRYKIIEKRQSVAFWCNPISGHATLYWYQQILGQGPKLLIQFQNNGVVDDSQLPKDRFSAERLKGVDSTLKIQPAKLEDSAVYLCASSLTLRSGNTIYFGEGSWLTVV.

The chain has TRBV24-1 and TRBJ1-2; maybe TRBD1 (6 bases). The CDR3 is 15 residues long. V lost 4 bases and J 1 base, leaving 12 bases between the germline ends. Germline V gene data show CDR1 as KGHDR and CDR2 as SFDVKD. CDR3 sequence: CATSEGAANNYGYTF. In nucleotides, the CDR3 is TGTGCCACCAGTGAGGGGGCGGCAAATAACTATGGCTACACCTTC.

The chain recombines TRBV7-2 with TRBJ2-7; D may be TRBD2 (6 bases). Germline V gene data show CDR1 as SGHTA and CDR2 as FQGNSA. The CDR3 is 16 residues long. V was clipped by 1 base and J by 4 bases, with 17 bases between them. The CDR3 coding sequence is TGTGCCAGCAGCTTAGTCGTAGCCGGGAGTGGGTACGAGCAGTACTTC. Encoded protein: CASSLVVAGSGYEQYF.

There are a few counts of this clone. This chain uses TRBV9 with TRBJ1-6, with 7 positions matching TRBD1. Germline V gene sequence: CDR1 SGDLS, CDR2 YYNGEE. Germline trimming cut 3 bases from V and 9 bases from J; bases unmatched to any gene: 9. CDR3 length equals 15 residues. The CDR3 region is CASSAGTADVSPLHF. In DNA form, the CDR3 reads TGTGCCAGCAGCGCTGGGACAGCTGACGTTTCACCCCTCCACTTT.

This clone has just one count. The CDR3 DNA is TGTGCCTGGGACCCGACAGGCTACAATGAGCAGTTCTTC. Amino acids: CAWDPTGYNEQFF. The chain recombines TRBV30 with TRBJ2-1; possibly TRBD1 for D (6 bases). The V gene's germline CDR1 is GTSNPN and CDR2 SVGIG (reference sequence). V was shortened by 5 bases and J by 3 bases, with 11 bases between the two germline ends. The CDR3 is 13 amino acids.

This CDR3 reads CASSVGGGNNEQFF. The CDR3 nucleotides are TGTGCCAGCAGCGTCGGCGGGGGTAACAATGAGCAGTTCTTC. V gene TRBV9 combines with J gene TRBJ2-1; 7 bases map to TRBD2. Germline-derived CDR1 and CDR2 are SGDLS and YYNGEE. This CDR3 comprises 14 residues. With 2 bases clipped from V and 5 bases from J, the junction kept 4 bases outside the gene matches.

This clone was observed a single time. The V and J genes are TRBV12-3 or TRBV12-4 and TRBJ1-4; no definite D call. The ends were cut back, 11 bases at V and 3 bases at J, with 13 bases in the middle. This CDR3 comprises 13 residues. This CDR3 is CACAVDSNEKLFF. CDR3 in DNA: TGTGCCTGTGCCGTGGACTCTAATGAAAAACTGTTTTTT.

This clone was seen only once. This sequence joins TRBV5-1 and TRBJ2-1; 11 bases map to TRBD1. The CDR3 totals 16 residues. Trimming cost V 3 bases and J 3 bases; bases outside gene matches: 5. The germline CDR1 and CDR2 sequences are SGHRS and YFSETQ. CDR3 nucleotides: TGCGCCAGCAGCTCGCCGGACAGGGGGCACTACAATGAGCAGTTCTTC. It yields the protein CASSSPDRGHYNEQFF.

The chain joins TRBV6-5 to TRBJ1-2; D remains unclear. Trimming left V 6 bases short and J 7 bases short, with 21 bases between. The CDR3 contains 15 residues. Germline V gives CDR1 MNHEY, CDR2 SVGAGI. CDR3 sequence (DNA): TGTGCCAGCAGGCTATCGTCCGGGCCCGGAGGTGGCTACACCTTC. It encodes CASRLSSGPGGGYTF.

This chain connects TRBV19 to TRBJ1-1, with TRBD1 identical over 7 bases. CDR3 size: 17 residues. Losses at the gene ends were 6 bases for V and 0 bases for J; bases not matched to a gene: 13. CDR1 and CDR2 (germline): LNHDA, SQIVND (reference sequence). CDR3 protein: CASSPGQSVHMNTEAFF. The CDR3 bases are TGTGCCAGTAGCCCGGGACAGAGCGTTCACATGAACACTGAAGCTTTCTTT.

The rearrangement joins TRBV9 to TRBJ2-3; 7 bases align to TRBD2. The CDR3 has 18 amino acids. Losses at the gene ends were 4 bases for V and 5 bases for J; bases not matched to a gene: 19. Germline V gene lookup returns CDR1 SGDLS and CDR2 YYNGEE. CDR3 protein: CASSLSRPRTSGVDTQYF. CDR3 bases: TGTGCCAGCAGCCTCTCCCGCCCCAGGACTAGTGGTGTAGATACGCAGTATTTT.

The CDR3 spells CASSLRAMDTEAFF. CDR3 bases: TGTGCCAGTAGTTTGCGGGCTATGGACACTGAAGCTTTCTTT. The V gene is TRBV19, the J gene TRBJ1-1, with unresolved D. The CDR3 consists of 14 residues. V lost 5 bases, J lost 3 bases, and 13 bases lay in between. Germline V gene sequence: CDR1 LNHDA, CDR2 SQIVND (reference sequence).

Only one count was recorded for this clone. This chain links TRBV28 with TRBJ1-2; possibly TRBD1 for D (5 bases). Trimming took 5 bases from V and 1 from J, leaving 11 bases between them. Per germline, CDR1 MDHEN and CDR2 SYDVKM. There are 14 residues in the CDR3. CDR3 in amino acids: CASSPGGVNYGYTF. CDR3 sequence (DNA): TGTGCCAGCAGTCCTGGAGGGGTTAACTATGGCTACACCTTC.

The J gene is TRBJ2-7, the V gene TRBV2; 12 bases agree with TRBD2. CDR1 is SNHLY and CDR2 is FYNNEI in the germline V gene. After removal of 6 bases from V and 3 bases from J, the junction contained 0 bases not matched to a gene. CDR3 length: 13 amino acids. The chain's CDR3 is CASRTSGGYEQYF. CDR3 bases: TGTGCCAGCAGGACTAGCGGGGGCTACGAGCAGTACTTC. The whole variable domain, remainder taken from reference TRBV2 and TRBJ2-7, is EPEVTQTPSHQVTQMGQEVILRCVPISNHLYFYWYRQILGQKVEFLVSFYNNEISEKSEIFDDQFSVERPDGSNFTLKIRSTKLEDSAMYFCASRTSGGYEQYFGPGTRLTVT.

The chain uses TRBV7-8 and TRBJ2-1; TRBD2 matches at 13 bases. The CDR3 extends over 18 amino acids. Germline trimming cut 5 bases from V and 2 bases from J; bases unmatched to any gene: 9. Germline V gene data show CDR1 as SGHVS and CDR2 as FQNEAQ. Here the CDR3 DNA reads TGTGCCAGCAGCCCCGGGACTAGCGGGATCGGCGCCTACAATGAGCAGTTCTTC. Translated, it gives CASSPGTSGIGAYNEQFF.

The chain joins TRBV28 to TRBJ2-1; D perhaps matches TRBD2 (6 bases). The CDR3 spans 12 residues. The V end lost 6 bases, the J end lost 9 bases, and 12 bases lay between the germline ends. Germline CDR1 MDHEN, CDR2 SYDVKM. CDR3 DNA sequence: TGTGCCAGCAGGGCGGGGTTAGGTGAGCAGTTCTTC. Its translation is CASRAGLGEQFF.

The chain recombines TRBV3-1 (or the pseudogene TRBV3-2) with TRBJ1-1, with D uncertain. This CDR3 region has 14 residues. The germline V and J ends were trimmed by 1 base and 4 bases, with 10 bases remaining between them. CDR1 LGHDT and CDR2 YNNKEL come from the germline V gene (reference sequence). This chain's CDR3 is CASSQVGSGTEAFF. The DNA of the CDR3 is TGTGCCAGCAGCCAAGTCGGGTCTGGCACTGAAGCTTTCTTT.

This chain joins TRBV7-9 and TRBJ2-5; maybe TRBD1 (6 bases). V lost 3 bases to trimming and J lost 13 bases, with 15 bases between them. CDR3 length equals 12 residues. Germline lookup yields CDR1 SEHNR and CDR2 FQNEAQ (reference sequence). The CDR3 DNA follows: TGTGCCAGCAGCTTGACTACAGGGTCCTTGTACTTC. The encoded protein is CASSLTTGSLYF.

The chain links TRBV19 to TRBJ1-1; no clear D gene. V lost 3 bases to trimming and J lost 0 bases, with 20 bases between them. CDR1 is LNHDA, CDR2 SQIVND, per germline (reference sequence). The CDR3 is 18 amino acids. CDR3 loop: CASSIGRAEGFMNTEAFF. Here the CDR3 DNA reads TGTGCCAGTAGTATCGGCCGAGCGGAAGGGTTTATGAACACTGAAGCTTTCTTT.